The rows below give T cell receptor beta chains drawn from one sample of a study of blood T cell repertoires in COVID-19. TCRdb's copy holds only in-frame clones and misses some; the assay was immunoSEQ multiplex PCR. The table lists about 40,000 clones, 70% to 90% of them singletons. What was sequenced was peripheral blood. Receptors originate from a human donor in a cohort sampled during active COVID-19. Each CDR3 is given with its conserved first and last residue. Fields, in order: clone size, J gene, D gene, V gene, CDR3 DNA, CDR3 protein. A D gene is named only where the DNA matches it firmly. A row's size may be missing; if present it is once, few, many or a size class.

clone size: few; J gene: TRBJ2-1; D gene: .; V gene: TRBV7-3; CDR3 DNA: TGTGCCAGCAGCTTAGGCATTACCTACAATGAGCAGTTCTTC; CDR3 protein: CASSLGITYNEQFF
clone size: .; J gene: TRBJ2-3; D gene: .; V gene: TRBV27; CDR3 DNA: TGTGCCAGCAGTTTAAGGGAGACACTCGGTACGCAGTATTTT; CDR3 protein: CASSLRETLGTQYF
clone size: .; J gene: TRBJ1-2; D gene: .; V gene: TRBV2; CDR3 DNA: TGTGCCAGCAGTGCGGGGGGCTCCAGCTATGGCTACACCTTC; CDR3 protein: CASSAGGSSYGYTF
clone size: .; J gene: TRBJ2-6; D gene: TRBD1; V gene: TRBV5-1; CDR3 DNA: TGCGCCAGCAGCATCCGGGACAGGGGTGCTGGGGCCAACGTCCTGACTTTC; CDR3 protein: CASSIRDRGAGANVLTF
clone size: few; J gene: TRBJ1-3; D gene: .; V gene: TRBV19; CDR3 DNA: TGTGCCAGTAGTATGGACAGCTCTGGAAACACCATATATTTT; CDR3 protein: CASSMDSSGNTIYF
clone size: .; J gene: TRBJ1-3; D gene: .; V gene: TRBV5-1; CDR3 DNA: TGCGCCAGCAGCTTGGGCGCGGGTTTTTCTGGAAACACCATATATTTT; CDR3 protein: CASSLGAGFSGNTIYF
clone size: .; J gene: TRBJ2-3; D gene: .; V gene: TRBV9; CDR3 DNA: TGTGCCAGCAGCGTCAACCCCCTAGGACTTAGCACAGATACGCAGTATTTT; CDR3 protein: CASSVNPLGLSTDTQYF
clone size: .; J gene: TRBJ2-7; D gene: .; V gene: TRBV13; CDR3 DNA: TGTGCCAGCAGCTTAGGTCTCCGGGAGCTCAGGGAGCAGTACTTC; CDR3 protein: CASSLGLRELREQYF
clone size: .; J gene: TRBJ2-1; D gene: TRBD2; V gene: TRBV3-1/TRBV3-2; CDR3 DNA: TGTGCCAGCAGCCAAGGGGACTATGTTGGTGAGCAGTTCTTC; CDR3 protein: CASSQGDYVGEQFF
clone size: .; J gene: TRBJ1-3; D gene: .; V gene: TRBV15; CDR3 DNA: TGTGCCACCAGCAGAGGGGTGGTTCGGGTGGCTGGAAACACCATATATTTT; CDR3 protein: CATSRGVVRVAGNTIYF
clone size: .; J gene: TRBJ1-2; D gene: .; V gene: TRBV7-9; CDR3 DNA: TGTGCCAGCAGTCAAACAGGGCGTCACGGCTACACCTTC; CDR3 protein: CASSQTGRHGYTF
clone size: .; J gene: TRBJ2-2; D gene: .; V gene: TRBV7-9; CDR3 DNA: TGTGCCAGCAGCCCGGGGGGCCCCGGGGAGCTGTTTTTT; CDR3 protein: CASSPGGPGELFF
clone size: .; J gene: TRBJ1-4; D gene: .; V gene: TRBV29-1; CDR3 DNA: TGCAGCGTCGCTCGGGACACATCCGTGGGAAAACTGTTTTTT; CDR3 protein: CSVARDTSVGKLFF
clone size: .; J gene: TRBJ2-7; D gene: TRBD2; V gene: TRBV5-5; CDR3 DNA: TGTGCCAGCAGCTTGGCTGCGGGGGAGTATAACGAGCAGTACTTC; CDR3 protein: CASSLAAGEYNEQYF
clone size: once; J gene: TRBJ2-2; D gene: TRBD2; V gene: TRBV5-1; CDR3 DNA: TGCGCCAGCAGCTGGGGCGGGACTAGCACCAACACCGGGGAGCTGTTTTTT; CDR3 protein: CASSWGGTSTNTGELFF
clone size: .; J gene: TRBJ2-1; D gene: TRBD2; V gene: TRBV3-1/TRBV3-2; CDR3 DNA: TGTGCCAGCAGCCAACGGCCGGGGGGGATAAGCTCCTACAATGAGCAGTTCTTC; CDR3 protein: CASSQRPGGISSYNEQFF